This TCR beta chain was documented in a study of cytomegalovirus exposure and HLA in healthy donors. A note on this clone: The target antigen is unknown.

Vbeta (60) and Jbeta (13) primers were used in the PCR. Libraries were prepared by immunoSEQ multiplex PCR; TCRdb keeps only in-frame clonotypes and omits some of them. The sample lists about 170,000 clones, approximately 80% seen once, with approximately 0.8% in the top ten. Regarding the study as a whole: Some segments of the V type, notably TRBV6-2 and TRBV6-3, were excluded as indistinguishable. Reportedly, diagnosis of cytomegalovirus status by the classifier showed high specificity and sensitivity.

Trimming pared 0 bases from V and 3 bases from J, leaving 13 bases between. Germline loops: CDR1 SGDLS, CDR2 YYNGEE. The CDR3 is made up of 16 amino acids. This sequence originates from a woman between 18 and 29 years old in good health and CMV-seronegative. This sequence joins TRBV9 and TRBJ2-1; D might be TRBD2 (6 bases). The specimen sequenced was PBMCs. CDR3 loop: CASSVDGGEYYNEQFF. CDR3 nucleotide sequence: TGTGCCAGCAGCGTAGATGGAGGGGAGTACTACAATGAGCAGTTCTTC. Full variable domain (remainder filled in from reference TRBV9 and TRBJ2-1): DSGVTQTPKHLITATGQRVTLRCSPRSGDLSVYWYQQSLDQGLQFLIQYYNGEERAKGNILERFSAQQFPDLHSELNLSSLELGDSALYFCASSVDGGEYYNEQFFGPGTRLTVL.